This T cell receptor (beta chain) was retrieved from a study of cytomegalovirus exposure and HLA in healthy donors. Comment on this clone: The target antigen is unknown.

This CDR3 spans 12 amino acids. The germline CDR1 and CDR2 sequences are MGHDK and SYGVNS. The ends were cut back, 5 bases at V and 2 bases at J, with 7 bases in the middle. PCR primers comprised 60 Vbeta and 13 Jbeta primers. TCRdb keeps only in-frame clones here, not all; method: immunoSEQ multiplex PCR. Among more than 65,000 clones listed, under 85% were seen once. Points from the study as a whole: Reportedly, cytomegalovirus status was diagnosed with high sensitivity and specificity.

Input material: PBMCs. V usage is TRBV25-1 and J usage is TRBJ2-7; possibly TRBD1 for D (6 bases). The receptor was isolated from a woman in her sixties in good health and CMV-seropositive. CDR3 coding DNA: TGTGCCAGCAGTACAGGGACCTACGAGCAGTACTTC. Its protein is CASSTGTYEQYF.